This entry describes one T cell receptor (beta chain). Its specificity is unknown. TCRdb independently ran MiXCR on the reads; one entry per CDR3 protein. The sample holds 200,000 or so distinct CDR3 sequences, approximately 40% seen once. These data are taken from a study of T cell repertoires in cytomegalovirus infection. Background on the study: Public TCR beta signature analysis indicated the presence of both CMV infection and matching HLA type.

Here the sequenced sample was CD8+ T cells from cultured PBMCs, taken from culture after CMV antigen stimulation. The TCR was taken from a human donor in good health (CMV status not recorded). Some clones in this sample may be carry-over from other donors' samples.

The CDR3 region has the DNA TGTGCCAGTATTGGGACAATTAGCAATCAGCCCCAGCATTTT. Amino acids: CASIGTISNQPQHF. The V call is TRBV19, the J call TRBJ1-5; TRBD1 is a possible D gene (6 bases). This CDR3 is 14 amino acids long. Germline V gene lookup returns CDR1 LNHDA and CDR2 SQIVND (reference sequence). Trimming stripped 7 bases from V and 0 bases from J, with 10 bases between.